The present T cell receptor (beta chain) was sequenced within a study of control samples from healthy donors and cancer patients. Germline loops: CDR1 KGHSH, CDR2 LQKENI. Trimming cost V 4 bases and J 1 base, with 10 bases left between them. This CDR3 spans 14 amino acids. Some clones are missing from TCRdb's copy, which holds only in-frame ones; the method was immunoSEQ multiplex PCR. Of about 140,000 clones listed, about 90% were seen once; the top ten hold around 7.3%. Sequencing was done on a sample of blood. V gene TRBV18 combines with J gene TRBJ2-5; D possibly corresponds to TRBD1 (5 bases). This sequence was found in a man aged 18 to 29 in good health. CDR3 bases: TGTGCCAGCTCACAGAGACAGAGCCAAGAGACCCAGTACTTC. Encoded protein: CASSQRQSQETQYF.